Listed below are T cell receptor beta chains from one sample, sequenced in a study of blood T cells in healthy people across ages. TCRdb fed the 5' RACE reads into MiXCR, producing one record per CDR3 protein. The top ten clones hold 0.75% of a sample with 1 million or so distinct CDR3 sequences, 20% to 25% of them seen once. These data were likewise used in another study, on T cells of mothers and their children.

Sequenced material: blood. The source of these receptors is a girl aged 2 to 9 in good health. Both conserved end residues are part of each CDR3. A D gene is named only where the DNA matches it firmly. Not all rows give a size; the values are once, few, many and, for expanded clones, a class.

CASSLDGRELREQYF	TGTGCCAGCAGCTTAGATGGGAGGGAACTCAGGGAGCAGTACTTC	TRBV7-2	TRBJ2-7	TRBD2	NA
CASSIQGSYEQYF	TGTGCCAGCAGTATACAGGGGTCCTACGAGCAGTACTTC	TRBV27	TRBJ2-7	TRBD1	NA
CASSLDAGGRNF	TGTGCCAGCAGCCTTGACGCGGGGGGCCGGAACTTC	TRBV7-9	TRBJ2-5	TRBD2	NA
CSARGTSGNEQYF	TGCAGTGCTAGGGGGACTAGCGGGAACGAGCAGTACTTC	TRBV20-1	TRBJ2-7	TRBD2	NA
CASSQDRQGNWYYGYTF	TGTGCCAGCAGCCAAGACCGGCAGGGGAATTGGTACTATGGCTACACCTTC	TRBV14	TRBJ1-2	NA	few
CSASPAAYEQYF	TGCAGTGCTAGCCCCGCAGCCTACGAGCAGTACTTC	TRBV20-1	TRBJ2-7	NA	NA
CASSPAGPNGYTF	TGTGCCAGCAGTCCAGCGGGCCCTAATGGCTACACCTTC	TRBV28	TRBJ1-2	NA	NA
CASSSTTSGRDNEQFF	TGTGCCAGCAGCTCCACTACTAGCGGGAGGGACAATGAGCAGTTCTTC	TRBV5-4	TRBJ2-1	TRBD2	NA
CASSSVWAKNIQYF	TGTGCCAGCAGCTCCGTTTGGGCCAAAAACATTCAGTACTTC	TRBV12-3/TRBV12-4	TRBJ2-4	NA	few
CATSDSGGGAFDTQYF	TGTGCCACCAGTGATTCAGGCGGGGGGGCCTTTGATACGCAGTATTTT	TRBV24-1	TRBJ2-3	TRBD2	few
CASRSRIDTQYF	TGTGCCAGCAGATCTAGGATAGATACGCAGTATTTT	TRBV6-5	TRBJ2-3	NA	NA
CATSGTASNYGYTF	TGTGCCACCAGTGGGACAGCATCTAACTATGGCTACACCTTC	TRBV24-1	TRBJ1-2	NA	few